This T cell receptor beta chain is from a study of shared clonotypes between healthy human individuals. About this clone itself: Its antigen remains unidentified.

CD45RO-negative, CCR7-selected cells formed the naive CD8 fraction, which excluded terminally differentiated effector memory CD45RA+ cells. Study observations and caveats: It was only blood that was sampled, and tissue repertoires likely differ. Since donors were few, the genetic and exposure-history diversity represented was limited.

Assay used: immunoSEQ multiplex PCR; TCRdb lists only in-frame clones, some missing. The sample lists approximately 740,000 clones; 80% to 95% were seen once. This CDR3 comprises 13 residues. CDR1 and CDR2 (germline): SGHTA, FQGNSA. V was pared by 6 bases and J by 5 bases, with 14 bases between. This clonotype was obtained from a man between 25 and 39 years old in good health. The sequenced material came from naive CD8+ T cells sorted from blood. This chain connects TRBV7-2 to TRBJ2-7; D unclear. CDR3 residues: CASSPGPMNEQYF. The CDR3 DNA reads TGTGCCAGCAGTCCCGGGCCTATGAACGAGCAGTACTTC.